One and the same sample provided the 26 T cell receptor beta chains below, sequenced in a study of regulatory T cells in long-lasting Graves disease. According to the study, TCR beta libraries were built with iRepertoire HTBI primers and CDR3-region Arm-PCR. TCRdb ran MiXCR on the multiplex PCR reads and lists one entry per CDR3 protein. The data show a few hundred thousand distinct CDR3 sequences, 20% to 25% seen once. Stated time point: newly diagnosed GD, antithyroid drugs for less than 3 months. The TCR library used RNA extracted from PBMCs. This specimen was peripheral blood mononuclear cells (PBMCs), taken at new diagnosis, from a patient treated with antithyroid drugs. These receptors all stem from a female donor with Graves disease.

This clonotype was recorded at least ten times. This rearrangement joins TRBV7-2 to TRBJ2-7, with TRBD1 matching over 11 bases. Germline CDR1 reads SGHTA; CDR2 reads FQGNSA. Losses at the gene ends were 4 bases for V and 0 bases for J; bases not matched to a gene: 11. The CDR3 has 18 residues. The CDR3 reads CASSYKTGTGGISYEQYF. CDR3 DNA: TGTGCCAGCAGCTACAAAACCGGGACAGGGGGTATCTCCTACGAGCAGTACTTC.

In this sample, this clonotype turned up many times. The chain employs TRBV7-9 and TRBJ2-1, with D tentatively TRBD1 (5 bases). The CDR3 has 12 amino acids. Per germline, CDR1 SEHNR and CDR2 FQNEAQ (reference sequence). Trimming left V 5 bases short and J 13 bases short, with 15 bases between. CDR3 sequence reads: CASSPWSGIQFF. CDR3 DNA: TGTGCCAGCAGCCCCTGGTCAGGGATCCAGTTCTTC.

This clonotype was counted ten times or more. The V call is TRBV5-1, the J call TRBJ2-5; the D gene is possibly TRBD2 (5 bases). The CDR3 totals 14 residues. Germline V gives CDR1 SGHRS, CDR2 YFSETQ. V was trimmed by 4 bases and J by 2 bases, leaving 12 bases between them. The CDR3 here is CASSVGPGQETQYF. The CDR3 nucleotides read TGCGCCAGCAGCGTAGGACCGGGACAAGAGACCCAGTACTTC.

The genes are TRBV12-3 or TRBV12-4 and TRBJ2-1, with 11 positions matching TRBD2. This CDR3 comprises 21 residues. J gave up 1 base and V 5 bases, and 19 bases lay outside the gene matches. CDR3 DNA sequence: TGTGCCAGCAGTCCTGACCCCTTAACGACTAGCGGGGACCCTTCCTACAATGAGCAGTTCTTC. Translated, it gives CASSPDPLTTSGDPSYNEQFF.

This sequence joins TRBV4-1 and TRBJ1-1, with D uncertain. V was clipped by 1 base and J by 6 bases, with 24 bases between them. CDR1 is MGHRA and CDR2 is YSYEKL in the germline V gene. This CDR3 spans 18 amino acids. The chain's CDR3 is CASSQVRGSLSPQPEAFF. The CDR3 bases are TGCGCCAGCAGCCAAGTTCGGGGAAGCCTTTCGCCGCAACCTGAAGCTTTCTTT.

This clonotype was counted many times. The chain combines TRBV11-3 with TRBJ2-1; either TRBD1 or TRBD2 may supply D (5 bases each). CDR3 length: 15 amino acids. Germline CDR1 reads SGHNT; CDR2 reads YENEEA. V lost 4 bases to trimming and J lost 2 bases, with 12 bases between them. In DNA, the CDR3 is TGTGCCAGCAGCTCGGGACCCTTCACCTACAATGAGCAGTTCTTC. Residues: CASSSGPFTYNEQFF.

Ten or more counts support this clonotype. The CDR3: CASSQEGVGRYEQYF. The DNA for the CDR3 is TGCGCCAGCAGCCAAGAGGGGGTAGGTCGATACGAGCAGTACTTC. The chain joins TRBV4-3 to TRBJ2-7, with D perhaps assigned TRBD1 or TRBD2 (5 bases each). V dropped 0 bases and J dropped 4 bases, with 13 bases sitting between them. The CDR3 consists of 15 residues. Per germline, CDR1 LGHNA and CDR2 YSLEER.

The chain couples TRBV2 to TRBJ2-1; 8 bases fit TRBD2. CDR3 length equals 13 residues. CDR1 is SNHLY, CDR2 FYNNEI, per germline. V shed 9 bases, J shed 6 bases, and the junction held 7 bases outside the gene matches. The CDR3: CARGLGGSNEQFF. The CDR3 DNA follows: TGTGCCAGGGGACTAGGGGGTAGCAATGAGCAGTTCTTC.

Here the CDR3 reads CASSQNGLNTEAFF. The CDR3 DNA reads TGTGCCAGCAGCCAAAATGGTTTGAACACTGAAGCTTTCTTT. The J gene is TRBJ1-1, the V gene TRBV3-1, with D unresolved. The germline V and J ends were trimmed by 2 bases and 0 bases, with 7 bases remaining between them. CDR1 LGHDT and CDR2 YNNKEL come from the germline V gene (reference sequence). The CDR3 is made up of 14 amino acids.

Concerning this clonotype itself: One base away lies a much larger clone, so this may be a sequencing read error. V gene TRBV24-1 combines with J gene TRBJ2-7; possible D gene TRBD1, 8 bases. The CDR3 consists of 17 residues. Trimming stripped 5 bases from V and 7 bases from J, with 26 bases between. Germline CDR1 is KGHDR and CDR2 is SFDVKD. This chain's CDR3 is CATSGAGGGSSYNEQYF. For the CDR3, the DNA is TGTGCCACCAGTGGGGCAGGGGGCGGGAGCTCCTACAATGAGCAGTACTTC.

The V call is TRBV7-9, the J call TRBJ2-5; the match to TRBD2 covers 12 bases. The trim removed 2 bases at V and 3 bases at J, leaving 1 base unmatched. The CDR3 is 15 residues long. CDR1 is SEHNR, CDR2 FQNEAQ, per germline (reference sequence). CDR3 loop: CASSLPSGGEETQYF. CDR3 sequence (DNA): TGTGCCAGCAGCTTACCTAGCGGGGGGGAAGAGACCCAGTACTTC.

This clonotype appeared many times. This CDR3 is CASGLVGTALKNIQYF. CDR3 sequence (DNA): TGTGCTAGTGGTTTGGTAGGGACAGCCCTGAAAAACATTCAGTACTTC. V usage is TRBV12-5 and J usage is TRBJ2-4, with TRBD1 matching 7 bases. V gave up 0 bases and J gave up 4 bases; unmatched junction bases: 6. The CDR3 runs to 16 residues. The germline CDR1 and CDR2 sequences are LGHNT and FRNRAP.

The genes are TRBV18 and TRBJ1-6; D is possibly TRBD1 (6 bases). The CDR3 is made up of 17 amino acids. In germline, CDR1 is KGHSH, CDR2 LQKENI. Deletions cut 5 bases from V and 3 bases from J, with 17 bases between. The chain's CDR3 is CASSFRTATYYNSPLHF. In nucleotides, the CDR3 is TGTGCCAGCTCATTCCGGACAGCGACCTACTATAATTCACCCCTCCACTTT.

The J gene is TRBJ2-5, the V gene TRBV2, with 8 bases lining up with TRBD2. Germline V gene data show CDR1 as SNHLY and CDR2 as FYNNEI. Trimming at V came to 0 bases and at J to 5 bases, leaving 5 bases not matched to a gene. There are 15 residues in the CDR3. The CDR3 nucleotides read TGTGCCAGCAGTGAAGCGCGGGGGGCTGGGGAGACCCAGTACTTC. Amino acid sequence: CASSEARGAGETQYF.

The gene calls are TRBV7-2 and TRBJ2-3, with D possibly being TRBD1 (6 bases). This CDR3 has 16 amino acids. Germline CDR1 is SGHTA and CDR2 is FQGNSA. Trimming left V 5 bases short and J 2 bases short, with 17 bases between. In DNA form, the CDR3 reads TGTGCCAGCAGCCCCCGAGGGCAGGGGTCCACAGATACGCAGTATTTT. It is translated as CASSPRGQGSTDTQYF.

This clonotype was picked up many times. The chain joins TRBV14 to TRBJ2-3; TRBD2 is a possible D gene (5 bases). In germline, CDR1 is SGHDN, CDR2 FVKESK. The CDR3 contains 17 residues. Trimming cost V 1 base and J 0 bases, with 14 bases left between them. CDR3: CASSQVMRAMSTDTQYF. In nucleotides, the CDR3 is TGTGCCAGCAGCCAAGTCATGAGGGCTATGAGCACAGATACGCAGTATTTT.

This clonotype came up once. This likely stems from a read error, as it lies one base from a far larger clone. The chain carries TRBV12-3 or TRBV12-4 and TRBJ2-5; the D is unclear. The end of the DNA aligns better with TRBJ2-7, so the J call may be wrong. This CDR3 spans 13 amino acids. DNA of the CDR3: TGTGCCAGCGCGCCCCGCTGGCCCTACGAGCAGTACTTC. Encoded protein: CASAPRWPYEQYF.

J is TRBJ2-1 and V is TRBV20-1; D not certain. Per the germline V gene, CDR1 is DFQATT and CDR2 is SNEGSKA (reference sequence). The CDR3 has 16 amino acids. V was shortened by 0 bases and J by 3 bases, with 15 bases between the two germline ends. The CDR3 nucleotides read TGCAGTGCTAGAGAAGATCCCGGGTCGGGCTACAATGAGCAGTTCTTC. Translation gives CSAREDPGSGYNEQFF.

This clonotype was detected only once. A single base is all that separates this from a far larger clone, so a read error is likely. The DNA of the CDR3 is TGTGCCAGCAGCCAAGATAGGATTGGAGGGTGGCATGAGCAGTTCTTC. This translates into CASSQDRIGGWHEQFF. The chain carries TRBV7-8 and TRBJ2-1; tentative D call: TRBD2 (6 bases). V was clipped by 5 bases and J by 8 bases, with 22 bases between them. This CDR3 has 16 residues. CDR1 and CDR2 (germline): SGHVS, FQNEAQ.

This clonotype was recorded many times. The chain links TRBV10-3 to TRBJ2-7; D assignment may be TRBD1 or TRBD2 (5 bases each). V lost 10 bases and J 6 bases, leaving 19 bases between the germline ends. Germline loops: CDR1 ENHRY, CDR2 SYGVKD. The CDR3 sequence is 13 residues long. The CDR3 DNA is TGTGCCACAGGGCCCACCCGGGATCGCGAGCAGTACTTC. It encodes CATGPTRDREQYF.

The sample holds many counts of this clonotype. The chain's CDR3 is CASSFRQGRGQETQYF. The DNA of the CDR3 is TGTGCCAGCAGTTTCCGACAGGGTAGAGGGCAAGAGACCCAGTACTTC. This rearrangement joins TRBV28 to TRBJ2-5; 7 positions match TRBD1. Germline values: CDR1 MDHEN, CDR2 SYDVKM. There are 16 residues in the CDR3. V trimming: 3 bases; J trimming: 2 bases; junction bases outside the gene matches: 9.

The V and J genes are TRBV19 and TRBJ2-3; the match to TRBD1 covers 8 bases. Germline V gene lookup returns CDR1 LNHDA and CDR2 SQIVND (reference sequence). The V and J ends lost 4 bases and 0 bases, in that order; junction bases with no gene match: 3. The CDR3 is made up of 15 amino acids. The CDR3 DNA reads TGTGCCAGTAGTAGGGACAGGAAGAGCACAGATACGCAGTATTTT. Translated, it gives CASSRDRKSTDTQYF.

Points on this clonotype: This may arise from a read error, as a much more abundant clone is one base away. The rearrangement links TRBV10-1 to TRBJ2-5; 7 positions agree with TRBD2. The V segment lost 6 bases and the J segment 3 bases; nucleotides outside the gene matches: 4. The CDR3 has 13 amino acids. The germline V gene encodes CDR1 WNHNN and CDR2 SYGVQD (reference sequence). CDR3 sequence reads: CASSGTIKETQYF. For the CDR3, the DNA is TGCGCCAGCAGCGGGACTATTAAAGAGACCCAGTACTTC.

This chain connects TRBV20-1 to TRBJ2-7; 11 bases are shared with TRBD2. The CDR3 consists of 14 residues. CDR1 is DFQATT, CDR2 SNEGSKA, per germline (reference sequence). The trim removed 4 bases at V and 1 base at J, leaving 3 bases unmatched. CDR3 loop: CSAKTSGNSYEQYF. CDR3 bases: TGCAGTGCTAAGACTAGCGGGAATTCCTACGAGCAGTACTTC.

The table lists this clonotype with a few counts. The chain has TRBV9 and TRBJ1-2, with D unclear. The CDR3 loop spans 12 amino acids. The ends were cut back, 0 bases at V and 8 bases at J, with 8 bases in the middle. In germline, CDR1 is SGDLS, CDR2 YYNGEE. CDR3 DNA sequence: TGTGCCAGCAGCGTAGGGGGAGAAGGCTACACCTTC. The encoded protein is CASSVGGEGYTF.

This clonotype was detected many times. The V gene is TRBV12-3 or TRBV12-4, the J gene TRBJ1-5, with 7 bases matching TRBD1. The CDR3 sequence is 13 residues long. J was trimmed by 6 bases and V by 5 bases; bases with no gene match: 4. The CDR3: CASSTTGPQPQHF. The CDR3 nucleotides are TGTGCCAGCAGTACGACAGGGCCTCAGCCCCAGCATTTT.